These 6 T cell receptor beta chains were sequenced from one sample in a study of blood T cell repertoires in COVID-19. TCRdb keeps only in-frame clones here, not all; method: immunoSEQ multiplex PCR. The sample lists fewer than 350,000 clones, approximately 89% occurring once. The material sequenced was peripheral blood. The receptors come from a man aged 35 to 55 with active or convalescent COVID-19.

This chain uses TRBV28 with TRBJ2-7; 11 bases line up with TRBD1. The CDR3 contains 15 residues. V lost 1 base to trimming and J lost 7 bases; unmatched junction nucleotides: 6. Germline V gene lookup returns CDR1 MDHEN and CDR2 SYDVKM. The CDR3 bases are TGTGCCAGCAGTTTATCAGGGACAGGGGGTGGTGAGCAGTACTTC. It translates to CASSLSGTGGGEQYF. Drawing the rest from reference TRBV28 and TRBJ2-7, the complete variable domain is DVKVTQSSRYLVKRTGEKVFLECVQDMDHENMFWYRQDPGLGLRLIYFSYDVKMKEKGDIPEGYSVSREKKERFSLILESASTNQTSMYLCASSLSGTGGGEQYFGPGTRLTVT.

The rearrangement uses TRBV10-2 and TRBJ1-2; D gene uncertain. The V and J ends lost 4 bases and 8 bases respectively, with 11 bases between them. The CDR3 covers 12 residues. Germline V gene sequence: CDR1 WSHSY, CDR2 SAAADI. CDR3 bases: TGCGCCAGCAGTGGTAGCTTGGAAGGCTACACCTTC. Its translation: CASSGSLEGYTF.

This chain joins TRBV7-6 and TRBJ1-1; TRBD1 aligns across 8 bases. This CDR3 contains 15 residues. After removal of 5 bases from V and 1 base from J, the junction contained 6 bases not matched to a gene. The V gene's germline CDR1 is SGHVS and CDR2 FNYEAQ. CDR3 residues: CASSPQGARNTEAFF. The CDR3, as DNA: TGTGCCAGCAGCCCGCAGGGGGCTAGGAACACTGAAGCTTTCTTT.

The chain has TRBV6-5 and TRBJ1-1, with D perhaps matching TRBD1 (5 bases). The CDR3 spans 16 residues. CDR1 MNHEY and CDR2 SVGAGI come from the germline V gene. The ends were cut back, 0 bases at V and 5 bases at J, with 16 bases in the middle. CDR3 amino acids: CASSYSSSAGGTEAFF. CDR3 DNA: TGTGCCAGCAGTTACTCAAGCAGCGCGGGGGGGACTGAAGCTTTCTTT.

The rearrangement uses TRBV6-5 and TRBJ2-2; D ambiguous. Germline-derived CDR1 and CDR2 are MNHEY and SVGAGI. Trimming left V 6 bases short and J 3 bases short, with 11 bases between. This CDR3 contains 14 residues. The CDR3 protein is CASRGQAHTGELFF. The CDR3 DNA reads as TGTGCCAGCAGGGGCCAGGCCCACACCGGGGAGCTGTTTTTT.

DNA of the CDR3: TGTGCCAGCAGCCCTCAGGGGTACGAGCAGTACTTC. Its translation: CASSPQGYEQYF. The chain is built from TRBV9 and TRBJ2-7; weak D call: TRBD1 (6 bases). Germline loops: CDR1 SGDLS, CDR2 YYNGEE. The CDR3 is made up of 12 amino acids. V was clipped by 4 bases and J by 4 bases, with 9 bases between them. Filled out from reference TRBV9 and TRBJ2-7, the complete variable domain reads DSGVTQTPKHLITATGQRVTLRCSPRSGDLSVYWYQQSLDQGLQFLIQYYNGEERAKGNILERFSAQQFPDLHSELNLSSLELGDSALYFCASSPQGYEQYFGPGTRLTVT.